What follows are 9 T cell receptor beta chains derived from one specimen sequenced in a study of shared clonotypes between healthy human individuals. The repertoire was sequenced with immunoSEQ multiplex PCR; TCRdb's copy has only in-frame clones and lacks some. The sample yields about half a million clones, 79% seen once. The sequenced sample consisted of PBMCs. Receptor source: a woman between 40 and 55 years old in good health. Some clones in this sample may be carry-over from other donors' samples.

The rearrangement uses TRBV5-8 and TRBJ2-5; no reliable D call. Germline CDR1 SGHTS, CDR2 YDEGEE. Trimming left V 4 bases short and J 5 bases short, with 21 bases between. This CDR3 comprises 16 residues. CDR3 nucleotides: TGTGCCAGCAGCGGTGGTGCCGATGCGGCCGAGGAGACCCAGTACTTC. Translation: CASSGGADAAEETQYF.

The chain uses TRBV4-1 and TRBJ2-7, with TRBD1 matching 8 bases. Germline trimming cut 1 base from V and 5 bases from J; bases unmatched to any gene: 10. The germline CDR1 and CDR2 sequences are MGHRA and YSYEKL. The CDR3 has 16 amino acids. This chain's CDR3 is CASSQAPTGEWNEQYF. The DNA of the CDR3 is TGCGCCAGCAGCCAAGCCCCGACAGGGGAGTGGAACGAGCAGTACTTC.

V and J are TRBV18 and TRBJ2-1, with TRBD2 matching over 13 bases. The CDR3 is 15 residues long. The V gene end was trimmed by 4 bases and the J gene end by 6 bases; junction bases not matched to a gene: 3. Germline lookup yields CDR1 KGHSH and CDR2 LQKENI. The DNA for the CDR3 is TGTGCCAGCTCACAACTAGCGGGAGGGCTCAATGAGCAGTTCTTC. Encoded protein: CASSQLAGGLNEQFF.

Points on this clone: A clone one base away is much larger, so this may be a read error. The gene calls are TRBV7-2 and TRBJ1-5; D perhaps matches TRBD1 (6 bases). The CDR3 spans 15 residues. Germline V lookup: CDR1 SGHTA, CDR2 FQGNSA. Between the trimmed V and J ends, which lost 1 base and 5 bases, there was a span of 12 bases. The CDR3, as DNA: TGTGCCAGCAGCTTAGAGGACAGCCCCTATCAGCCCCAGCATTTT. Its protein is CASSLEDSPYQPQHF.

The rearrangement joins TRBV5-1 to TRBJ1-1; 9 nucleotides agree with TRBD1. The CDR3 consists of 15 residues. CDR1 SGHRS and CDR2 YFSETQ come from the germline V gene. With V trimmed by 4 bases and J by 5 bases, 9 bases remained unmatched. The CDR3 protein is CASSGGQGSGTEAFF. CDR3 sequence (DNA): TGCGCCAGCAGCGGGGGACAGGGCTCGGGGACTGAAGCTTTCTTT.

This chain joins TRBV7-2 and TRBJ2-7; 8 positions agree with TRBD1. The CDR3 is made up of 14 amino acids. The V gene's germline CDR1 is SGHTA and CDR2 FQGNSA. The ends lost 6 bases at V and 2 bases at J; junction bases unmatched: 6. The CDR3 DNA sequence: TGTGCCAGCAGTCAGGACAGGGCCACCTACGAGCAGTACTTC. It is translated as CASSQDRATYEQYF.

V is TRBV27 and J is TRBJ1-2; D unclear. This CDR3 region has 15 residues. Germline V gene data show CDR1 as MNHEY and CDR2 as SMNVEV (reference sequence). V lost 5 bases, J lost 0 bases, and 13 bases lay in between. The chain's CDR3 is CASSATQVANYGYTF. The CDR3 DNA sequence: TGTGCCAGCAGTGCGACCCAAGTAGCTAACTATGGCTACACCTTC.

This clone was counted once. The CDR3 DNA reads as TGTGCCAGCAGCGTAGCTTGGGGGGACACCGGGGAGCTGTTTTTT. Its protein product is CASSVAWGDTGELFF. The V call is TRBV9, the J call TRBJ2-2; tentatively, D is TRBD2 (6 bases). With 0 bases removed from V and 3 bases from J, the gap between germline ends came to 9 bases. The CDR3 totals 15 residues. CDR1 is SGDLS and CDR2 is YYNGEE in the germline V gene.

This clone was seen a handful of times. The rearrangement uses TRBV18 and TRBJ2-5; 7 bases fit TRBD1. The J segment lost 2 bases and the V segment lost 5 bases, leaving 5 bases of the junction unmatched. The length of the CDR3 is 14 residues. The V gene's germline CDR1 is KGHSH and CDR2 LQKENI. The CDR3 DNA reads TGTGCCAGCTCAGCGGACAGGACTCAAGAGACCCAGTACTTC. Protein: CASSADRTQETQYF.